Each of the 15 T cell receptor beta chains below was sequenced from the same sample in a study of post-analysis software for immune sequencing data. Their antigens are not known. Points from the study as a whole: TRBV segments more frequent in patients than in controls numbered a few and included TRBV5-6, TRBV5-1 and TRBV20-1.

Tagging with unique molecular identifiers was a feature of the TCR beta cDNA libraries. TCRdb re-called the PCR reads through MiXCR, storing one row per CDR3 protein. The sample yields 750,000 to 950,000 distinct CDR3 sequences, roughly 58% seen once. The sequenced material came from blood. These receptors all stem from a girl aged 10 to 17 with multiple sclerosis.

This clonotype appeared a few times. The V call is TRBV4-1, the J call TRBJ1-1; possible D gene TRBD1, 5 bases. V was trimmed by 1 base and J by 3 bases, leaving 15 bases between them. Germline V gene lookup returns CDR1 MGHRA and CDR2 YSYEKL. The CDR3 sequence is 16 residues long. As DNA, the CDR3 is TGCGCCAGCAGCCAAGCTGGGGGTGAAGTGGACACTGAAGCTTTCTTT. As protein: CASSQAGGEVDTEAFF.

This clonotype was detected only a few times. This CDR3 reads CSVEGVLSDTQYF. In nucleotides, the CDR3 is TGCAGCGTTGAAGGAGTGCTGTCAGATACGCAGTATTTT. V is TRBV29-1 and J is TRBJ2-3, with no clear D. Germline CDR1 SQVTM, CDR2 ANQGSEA. The CDR3 consists of 13 residues. V was clipped by 1 base and J by 4 bases, with 9 bases between them.

The rearrangement joins TRBV27 to TRBJ1-2; D not certain. Germline CDR1 reads MNHEY; CDR2 reads SMNVEV (reference sequence). V gave up 5 bases and J gave up 0 bases, with 7 bases separating them. The CDR3 covers 13 residues. The DNA of the CDR3 is TGTGCCAGCAGTCGATTAACTAACTATGGCTACACCTTC. Its protein is CASSRLTNYGYTF.

This clonotype has more than one count but fewer than ten. This sequence joins TRBV29-1 and TRBJ1-2; the D is unclear. Germline V lookup: CDR1 SQVTM, CDR2 ANQGSEA. There are 14 residues in the CDR3. V lost 2 bases to trimming and J lost 8 bases, with 18 bases between them. The CDR3 region is CSVESPPATRGYTF. The DNA for the CDR3 is TGCAGCGTTGAAAGCCCACCCGCGACGCGGGGCTACACCTTC.

The V call is TRBV7-2, the J call TRBJ2-3, with D unclear. The CDR3 is made up of 15 amino acids. Trimming shortened V by 1 base and J by 4 bases, and 12 bases separated the two germline ends. Germline V gene lookup returns CDR1 SGHTA and CDR2 FQGNSA. DNA of the CDR3: TGTGCCAGCAGCTTAGAGGGTAGTGTGGCAGATACGCAGTATTTT. Protein product: CASSLEGSVADTQYF.

There are a few counts of this clonotype. The genes are TRBV5-1 and TRBJ2-7; the D call may be TRBD1 or TRBD2 (5 bases each). The germline V gene has CDR1 SGHRS and CDR2 YFSETQ. This CDR3 is 15 amino acids long. V lost 4 bases, J lost 2 bases, and 16 bases lay in between. The CDR3 spells CASSDHRDGTYEQYF. Written as DNA, the CDR3 is TGCGCCAGCAGCGACCACCGGGACGGCACCTACGAGCAGTACTTC.

The chain uses TRBV29-1 and TRBJ2-3, with 7 bases that match TRBD1. V shed 7 bases, J shed 2 bases, and the junction held 9 bases outside the gene matches. There are 14 residues in the CDR3. In germline, CDR1 is SQVTM, CDR2 ANQGSEA. The CDR3 loop is CSGKGTAPTDTQYF. DNA for the CDR3: TGCAGCGGAAAAGGGACAGCGCCCACAGATACGCAGTATTTT.

This clonotype was counted between two and nine times. The rearrangement links TRBV6-5 to TRBJ2-3, with TRBD2 identical over 10 bases. Trimming at V came to 0 bases and at J to 3 bases, leaving 9 bases not matched to a gene. Germline V gene data show CDR1 as MNHEY and CDR2 as SVGAGI. The length of the CDR3 is 18 residues. The CDR3, as DNA: TGTGCCAGCAGTTACTCATCTAGCGGGGGTTCCCAGACAGATACGCAGTATTTT. It specifies CASSYSSSGGSQTDTQYF.

The chain joins TRBV4-1 to TRBJ2-1; 15 nucleotides agree with TRBD2. Germline trimming cut 6 bases from V and 3 bases from J; bases unmatched to any gene: 3. This CDR3 has 16 amino acids. Germline V gene sequence: CDR1 MGHRA, CDR2 YSYEKL. This chain's CDR3 is CASRGGLAGGYNEQFF. CDR3 bases: TGCGCCAGCAGGGGGGGACTAGCGGGAGGCTACAATGAGCAGTTCTTC.

This clonotype turned up a few times. The V and J genes are TRBV30 and TRBJ1-5, with unresolved D. CDR1 is GTSNPN, CDR2 SVGIG, per germline (reference sequence). V was clipped by 0 bases and J by 7 bases, with 10 bases between them. The CDR3 has 13 amino acids. DNA for the CDR3: TGTGCCTGGAGTGTACCCAGGAGCCAGCCCCAGCATTTT. Protein: CAWSVPRSQPQHF.

This chain's CDR3 is CASSRSSGTATQYF. DNA for the CDR3: TGCGCCAGCAGCCGAAGTAGCGGGACGGCTACGCAGTATTTT. The rearrangement links TRBV5-1 to TRBJ2-3; 8 bases are shared with TRBD2. The CDR3 is 14 amino acids. Germline V lookup: CDR1 SGHRS, CDR2 YFSETQ. V was pared by 4 bases and J by 8 bases, with 9 bases of the junction left unmatched.

This chain links TRBV10-3 with TRBJ2-7; D ambiguous. The CDR3 totals 12 residues. The germline CDR1 and CDR2 sequences are ENHRY and SYGVKD. Trimming cost V 10 bases and J 5 bases, with 15 bases left between them. CDR3 loop: CATLERRNEQYF. Here the CDR3 DNA reads TGTGCCACCTTGGAGCGAAGGAACGAGCAGTACTTC.

The chain joins TRBV3-1 to TRBJ2-1, with 7 nucleotides matching TRBD2. The CDR3 covers 16 residues. Germline V gives CDR1 LGHDT, CDR2 YNNKEL (reference sequence). V lost 4 bases, J lost 3 bases, and 9 bases stayed unmatched. The CDR3 DNA follows: TGTGCCAGCAGCCCCCTCCGCCCTAGCGGCTACAATGAGCAGTTCTTC. It codes for CASSPLRPSGYNEQFF.

The chain is built from TRBV6-6 and TRBJ2-7; D assignment may be TRBD1 or TRBD2 (5 bases each). TRBJ2-5 explains the end of the DNA better; the J call may be wrong. CDR3 length: 16 amino acids. Germline CDR1 MNHNY, CDR2 SVGAGI (reference sequence). CDR3 region: CASSYSVGLAGETQYF. DNA of the CDR3: TGTGCCAGCAGTTACTCCGTGGGGCTAGCCGGAGAGACCCAGTACTTC.

This chain links TRBV29-1 with TRBJ2-3; 10 bases match TRBD1. Trimming took 0 bases from V and 0 from J; bases not matched to a gene: 9. The CDR3 spans 18 residues. In germline, CDR1 is SQVTM, CDR2 ANQGSEA. In DNA, the CDR3 is TGCAGCGTTGAAGATCTGGCGGACAGGGGGGCTAGCACAGATACGCAGTATTTT. Its translation: CSVEDLADRGASTDTQYF.